The sequence of this T cell receptor beta chain was determined in a study of blood T cell repertoires in COVID-19. CDR1 SGHRS and CDR2 YFSETQ come from the germline V gene. The CDR3 spans 16 residues. V lost 4 bases and J lost 8, with 22 bases in between. In the source study's methods: Cell counts per sample came from amplifying reference gene primers. Data came from immunoSEQ multiplex PCR; TCRdb stores just in-frame clones and leaves some out. V and J calls and clone size are copied from that table; D and trimming were computed from the DNA. The sample shows more than 200,000 clones, almost 90% of them seen only once.

The sequenced sample was peripheral blood. The J gene is TRBJ2-1, the V gene TRBV5-1, with a possible D match to TRBD2 (9 bases). This TCR was sampled from a woman aged 60-75 years with acute or convalescent COVID-19. CDR3 residues: CASSPRGREGFDEQFF. In nucleotides, the CDR3 is TGCGCCAGCAGCCCCAGGGGGCGGGAGGGTTTCGATGAGCAGTTCTTC.